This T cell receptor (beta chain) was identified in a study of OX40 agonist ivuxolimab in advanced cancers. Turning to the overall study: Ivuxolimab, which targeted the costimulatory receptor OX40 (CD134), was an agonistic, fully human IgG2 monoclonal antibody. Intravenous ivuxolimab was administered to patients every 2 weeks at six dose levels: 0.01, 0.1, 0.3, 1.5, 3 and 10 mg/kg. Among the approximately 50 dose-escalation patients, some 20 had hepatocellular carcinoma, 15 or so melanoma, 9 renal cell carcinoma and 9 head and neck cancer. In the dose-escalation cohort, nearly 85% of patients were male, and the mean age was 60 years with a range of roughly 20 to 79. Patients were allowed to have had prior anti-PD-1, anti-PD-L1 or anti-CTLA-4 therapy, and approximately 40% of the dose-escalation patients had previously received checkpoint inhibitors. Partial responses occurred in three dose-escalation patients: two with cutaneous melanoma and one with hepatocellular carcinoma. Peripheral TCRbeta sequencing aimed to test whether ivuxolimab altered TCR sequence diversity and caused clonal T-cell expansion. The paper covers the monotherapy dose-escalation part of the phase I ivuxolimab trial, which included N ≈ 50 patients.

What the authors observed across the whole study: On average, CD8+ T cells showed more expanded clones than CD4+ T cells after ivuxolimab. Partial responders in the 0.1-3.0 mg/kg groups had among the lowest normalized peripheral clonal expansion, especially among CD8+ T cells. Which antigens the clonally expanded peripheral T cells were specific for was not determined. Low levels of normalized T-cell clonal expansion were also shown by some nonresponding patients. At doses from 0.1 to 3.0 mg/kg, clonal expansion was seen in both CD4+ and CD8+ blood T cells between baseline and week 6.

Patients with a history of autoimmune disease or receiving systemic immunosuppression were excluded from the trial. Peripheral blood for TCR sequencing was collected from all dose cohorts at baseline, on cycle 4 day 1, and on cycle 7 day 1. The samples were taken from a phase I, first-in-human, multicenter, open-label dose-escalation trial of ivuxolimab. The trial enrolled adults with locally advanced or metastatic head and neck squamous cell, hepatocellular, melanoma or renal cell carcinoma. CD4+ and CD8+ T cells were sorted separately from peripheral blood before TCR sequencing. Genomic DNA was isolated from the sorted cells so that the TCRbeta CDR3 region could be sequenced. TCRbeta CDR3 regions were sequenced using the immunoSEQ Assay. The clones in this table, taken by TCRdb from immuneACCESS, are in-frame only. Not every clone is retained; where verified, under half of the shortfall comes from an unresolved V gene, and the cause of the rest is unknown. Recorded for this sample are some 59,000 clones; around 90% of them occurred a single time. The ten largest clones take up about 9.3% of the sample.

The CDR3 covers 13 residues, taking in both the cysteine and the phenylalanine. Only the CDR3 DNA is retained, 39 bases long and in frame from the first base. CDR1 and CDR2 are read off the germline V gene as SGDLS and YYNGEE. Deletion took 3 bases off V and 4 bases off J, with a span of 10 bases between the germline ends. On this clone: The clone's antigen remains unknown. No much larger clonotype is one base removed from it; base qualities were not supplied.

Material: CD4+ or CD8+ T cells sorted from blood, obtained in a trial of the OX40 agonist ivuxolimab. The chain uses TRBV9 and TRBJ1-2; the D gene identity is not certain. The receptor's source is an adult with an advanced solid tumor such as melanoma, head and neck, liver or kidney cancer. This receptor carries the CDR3 CASSGTGSYGYTF. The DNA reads TGTGCCAGCAGCGGAACGGGATCCTATGGCTACACCTTC. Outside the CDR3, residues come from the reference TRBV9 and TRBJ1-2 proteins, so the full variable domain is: DSGVTQTPKHLITATGQRVTLRCSPRSGDLSVYWYQQSLDQGLQFLIQYYNGEERAKGNILERFSAQQFPDLHSELNLSSLELGDSALYFCASSGTGSYGYTFGSGTRLTVV.